Following are 8 T cell receptor beta chains from one sample sequenced in a study of cytomegalovirus exposure and HLA in healthy donors. Researchers ran the PCR with 60 Vbeta and 13 Jbeta primers. Clones were read by immunoSEQ multiplex PCR, and TCRdb kept only the in-frame ones, dropping some. Recorded here are some 120,000 clones; the top ten clones represent 2%. The sequenced sample was PBMCs. These receptor sequences come from a woman aged 55-70 years in good health and CMV-seronegative.

The CDR3 loop is CASSLGAGVSGNQPQHF. In DNA form, the CDR3 reads TGTGCCAGCAGTTTGGGAGCCGGGGTGAGTGGGAATCAGCCCCAGCATTTT. This chain uses TRBV28 with TRBJ1-5; D is unclear. Trimming left V 3 bases short and J 4 bases short, with 19 bases between. CDR3 length equals 17 residues. In germline, CDR1 is MDHEN, CDR2 SYDVKM.

CDR3 in amino acids: CASSPRQGGSQETQYF. CDR3 DNA: TGTGCCAGCAGCCCCCGACAGGGAGGCTCTCAAGAGACCCAGTACTTC. The V call is TRBV7-8, the J call TRBJ2-5; D possibly corresponds to TRBD1 (7 bases). Trimming removed 5 bases from V and 2 bases from J, with 18 bases in between. This CDR3 is built from 16 residues. Germline-derived CDR1 and CDR2 are SGHVS and FQNEAQ.

The chain is built from TRBV19 and TRBJ1-2; possibly TRBD1 for D (6 bases). Deletions cut 7 bases from V and 6 bases from J, with 27 bases between. Looked up from germline, CDR1 is LNHDA and CDR2 is SQIVND (reference sequence). This CDR3 is built from 17 residues. CDR3 nucleotide sequence: TGTGCCAGTACCAACCCCGGGACACCCAAGAGGGTCGATGGCTACACCTTC. This sequence encodes CASTNPGTPKRVDGYTF.

The rearrangement uses TRBV7-9 and TRBJ2-3, with 9 bases lining up with TRBD2. Germline-derived CDR1 and CDR2 are SEHNR and FQNEAQ (reference sequence). Unmatched junction bases numbered 6, after V lost 1 base and J lost 4 bases. This CDR3 has 16 residues. In DNA, the CDR3 is TGTGCCAGCAGCTTAGGAGCGAGCGGGGGGTCAGATACGCAGTATTTT. Residues: CASSLGASGGSDTQYF. Looking up the rest from reference TRBV7-9 and TRBJ2-3 gives the full variable domain: DTGVSQNPRHKITKRGQNVTFRCDPISEHNRLYWYRQTLGQGPEFLTYFQNEAQLEKSRLLSDRFSAERPKGSFSTLEIQRTEQGDSAMYLCASSLGASGGSDTQYFGPGTRLTVL.

V and J are TRBV10-3 and TRBJ2-5; the D gene is possibly TRBD1 (6 bases). The J call is in doubt because the DNA end fits TRBJ2-7 better. Germline V lookup: CDR1 ENHRY, CDR2 SYGVKD. This CDR3 comprises 13 residues. This CDR3 is CAITQGLWHEQYF. The CDR3 DNA follows: TGTGCCATCACTCAGGGGCTGTGGCACGAGCAGTACTTC.

This chain links TRBV25-1 with TRBJ2-5; maybe TRBD1 (6 bases). Trimming left V 8 bases short and J 0 bases short, with 10 bases between. Germline CDR1 and CDR2: MGHDK and SYGVNS. CDR3 length equals 13 residues. The CDR3 DNA reads TGTGCCAGCTCCCGGACAGACCAAGAGACCCAGTACTTC. This sequence encodes CASSRTDQETQYF.

The chain joins TRBV29-1 to TRBJ2-7, with 7 nucleotides matching TRBD1. Trimming at V came to 2 bases and at J to 5 bases, leaving 3 bases not matched to a gene. This CDR3 spans 12 amino acids. Germline CDR1 SQVTM, CDR2 ANQGSEA. The CDR3 region is CSVEIQGDEQYF. The CDR3 region has the DNA TGCAGCGTTGAAATTCAGGGGGACGAGCAGTACTTC.

This chain joins TRBV4-1 and TRBJ2-2; 10 positions match TRBD2. This CDR3 has 18 amino acids. The ends lost 0 bases at V and 0 bases at J; junction bases unmatched: 4. The germline gives CDR1 MGHRA, CDR2 YSYEKL. The chain's CDR3 is CASSQDTSGVANTGELFF. The CDR3 DNA follows: TGCGCCAGCAGCCAAGATACTAGCGGGGTTGCGAACACCGGGGAGCTGTTTTTT.